This TCR beta chain was identified in a study of cytomegalovirus exposure and HLA in healthy donors. Study details: Among 350 to 500 genotyped donors, more than 65% fell in the Caucasian-associated ancestry cluster.

The CDR3 length is 12 residues. Trimming pared 7 bases from V and 2 bases from J, leaving 12 bases between. Germline V lookup: CDR1 SQVTM, CDR2 ANQGSEA. Study observations and caveats: Cytomegalovirus association was assigned to approximately 180 TCR beta chains. Most TCR beta V segments were productive about 87% or about 30% of the time in an earlier analysis. Follow-up analysis seemed to connect common viral pathogens with several of the most significant clusters identified.

This clone was seen a handful of times. Its antigen remains unidentified. Amplification used 60 Vbeta primers and 13 Jbeta primers. Using immunoSEQ multiplex PCR, the repertoire was profiled, and TCRdb retains in-frame clones only, with some absent. This table has about 90,000 clones, more than 60% appearing once. The rearrangement links TRBV29-1 to TRBJ2-7; weak D call: TRBD1 (6 bases). Sequencing was done on a sample of PBMCs. The sequence was collected from a boy between 10 and 17 years old in good health and CMV-seronegative. CDR3 sequence (DNA): TGCAGCGCTGGGGGCTCTACCTACGAGCAGTACTTC. Translated: CSAGGSTYEQYF.